The 5 T cell receptor beta chains given below trace back to one sample, sequenced in a study of T-cell reconstitution after alpha-beta-depleted transplantation in children. Unique molecular identifiers were built into the TCRbeta library. TCRdb analysed the PCR reads with MiXCR anew, one entry per CDR3 protein. The sample contains 500,000 to 600,000 distinct CDR3 sequences, about 18% of which appear only once. The sequences come from PBMCs from the stem cell graft donor, collected from the stem cell graft. The origin of the receptors is a human donor who donated a stem cell graft to a child with acute lymphoblastic leukemia.

This clonotype was counted many times. The genes are TRBV9 and TRBJ2-7; no clear D. The CDR3 spans 13 residues. In germline, CDR1 is SGDLS, CDR2 YYNGEE. V was clipped by 3 bases and J by 1 base, with 8 bases between them. Written as DNA, the CDR3 is TGTGCCAGCAGCGGCGGACGTTCCTACGAGCAGTACTTC. Its translation is CASSGGRSYEQYF.

The chain recombines TRBV6-1 with TRBJ1-1; perhaps TRBD1 as D (5 bases). Per the germline V gene, CDR1 is MNHNS and CDR2 is SASEGT. This CDR3 has 15 amino acids. Between the trimmed V and J ends, which lost 5 bases and 1 base, there was a span of 14 bases. CDR3 region: CASSKLTGGNTEAFF. The DNA of the CDR3 is TGTGCCAGCAGTAAATTAACGGGGGGGAACACTGAAGCTTTCTTT.

V is TRBV7-9 and J is TRBJ2-3, with 7 bases fitting TRBD2. J was trimmed by 2 bases and V by 1 base; bases with no gene match: 6. The CDR3 spans 16 residues. Germline CDR1 and CDR2: SEHNR and FQNEAQ (reference sequence). The CDR3 DNA reads as TGTGCCAGCAGCTTAGAGCTGGGGGGGACCACAGATACGCAGTATTTT. Its translation is CASSLELGGTTDTQYF.

This rearrangement joins TRBV7-7 to TRBJ2-1, with TRBD1 identical over 7 bases. Trimming at V came to 5 bases and at J to 5 bases, leaving 6 bases not matched to a gene. The CDR3 has 14 residues. Germline CDR1 and CDR2: SSHAT and FNYEAQ (reference sequence). DNA of the CDR3: TGTGCCAGCAGCGCTGGACAGGCCCACAATGAGCAGTTCTTC. This translates into CASSAGQAHNEQFF.

The sample holds a few counts of this clonotype. This chain joins TRBV4-1 and TRBJ2-2; 7 bases agree with TRBD1. CDR1 and CDR2 from the germline V gene are MGHRA and YSYEKL. V shed 6 bases and J 3 bases; nucleotides not matched to a gene: 4. The CDR3 runs 14 residues. CDR3 protein: CASRRQGDTGELFF. The CDR3 DNA follows: TGCGCCAGCAGGAGACAGGGTGACACCGGGGAGCTGTTTTTT.